What follows is one T cell receptor (beta chain) and its context. The data are from a study of blood T cell repertoires in COVID-19. Germline-derived CDR1 and CDR2 are MGHRA and YSYEKL. The CDR3 covers 16 residues. Trimming shortened V by 1 base and J by 4 bases, and 16 bases separated the two germline ends. Only in-frame clones appear in the TCRdb table, and some are missing; sequencing was by immunoSEQ multiplex PCR. The sample consists of around 170,000 clones, over 75% of them appearing once. Sequencing was carried out using peripheral blood. The sequence came from a man between 65 and 80 years old with active or convalescent COVID-19. V gene TRBV4-1 combines with J gene TRBJ1-2, with D maybe TRBD1 (6 bases). The CDR3 loop is CASSQVGDTSLYGYTF. CDR3 sequence (DNA): TGCGCCAGCAGCCAAGTCGGGGACACCTCTCTCTATGGCTACACCTTC.